These T cell receptor beta chains were read from a single sample in a study of blood T cell repertoires in COVID-19. Assay: immunoSEQ multiplex PCR; the TCRdb copy retains only in-frame clones and omits some. The sample contains roughly 260,000 clones, approximately 79% of which appear only once. The sample comprised peripheral blood. The receptor source for this set is a woman in her thirties or forties with active or convalescent COVID-19. Each CDR3 is given with its conserved first and last residue. The order of the fields is J gene, D gene, clone size, V gene, CDR3 protein, CDR3 DNA. A D gene is named only where the DNA matches it firmly. Not every row has a clone size; where given, it reads once, few, many or a size class.

j_gene: TRBJ1-2
d_gene: .
abundance: .
v_gene: TRBV12-3/TRBV12-4
CDR3aa: CASAEGIWGYTF
CDR3nt: TGTGCCAGCGCGGAGGGGATTTGGGGCTACACCTTC

j_gene: TRBJ1-3
d_gene: .
abundance: .
v_gene: TRBV19
CDR3aa: CASSLDDEAGNTIYF
CDR3nt: TGTGCCAGTAGTCTCGACGATGAGGCTGGAAACACCATATATTTT

j_gene: TRBJ2-7
d_gene: .
abundance: many
v_gene: TRBV4-2
CDR3aa: CASSQESTVSYEQYF
CDR3nt: TGTGCCAGCAGCCAAGAGTCGACAGTTTCCTACGAGCAGTACTTC

j_gene: TRBJ2-5
d_gene: TRBD2
abundance: .
v_gene: TRBV24-1
CDR3aa: CATSDFRTSGGAGQETQYF
CDR3nt: TGTGCCACCAGTGATTTTAGGACTAGCGGGGGGGCAGGACAAGAGACCCAGTACTTC

j_gene: TRBJ1-2
d_gene: TRBD1
abundance: .
v_gene: TRBV6-5
CDR3aa: CASRYRGRRNGYTF
CDR3nt: TGTGCCAGCAGGTACAGGGGAAGGAGAAATGGCTACACCTTC

j_gene: TRBJ1-3
d_gene: .
abundance: .
v_gene: TRBV30
CDR3aa: CAWSVSGFSGNTIYF
CDR3nt: TGTGCCTGGAGTGTTTCAGGATTCTCTGGAAACACCATATATTTT

j_gene: TRBJ2-1
d_gene: .
abundance: .
v_gene: TRBV6-5
CDR3aa: CASSYSHSSYNEQFF
CDR3nt: TGTGCCAGCAGTTACAGCCACAGCTCCTACAATGAGCAGTTCTTC

j_gene: TRBJ1-3
d_gene: TRBD1
abundance: .
v_gene: TRBV5-1
CDR3aa: CASSETGGYTIYF
CDR3nt: TGCGCCAGCAGCGAAACAGGGGGCTACACCATATATTTT

j_gene: TRBJ1-1
d_gene: .
abundance: .
v_gene: TRBV29-1
CDR3aa: CSVSDSSVMNTEAFF
CDR3nt: TGCAGCGTTTCGGACAGCTCCGTCATGAACACTGAAGCTTTCTTT

j_gene: TRBJ2-3
d_gene: .
abundance: few
v_gene: TRBV20-1
CDR3aa: CSASRRESSTDTQYF
CDR3nt: TGCAGTGCTAGTAGGCGGGAATCTAGCACAGATACGCAGTATTTT

j_gene: TRBJ2-5
d_gene: TRBD2
abundance: .
v_gene: TRBV4-2
CDR3aa: CASSPRTSGQETQYF
CDR3nt: TGTGCCAGCAGCCCACGGACTAGCGGACAAGAGACCCAGTACTTC

j_gene: TRBJ2-1
d_gene: .
abundance: .
v_gene: TRBV4-1
CDR3aa: CASSHIQGPYNEQFF
CDR3nt: TGCGCCAGCAGCCACATACAGGGACCCTACAATGAGCAGTTCTTC

j_gene: TRBJ1-2
d_gene: .
abundance: few
v_gene: TRBV28
CDR3aa: CASSLDSPPAGYTF
CDR3nt: TGTGCCAGCAGCCTCGACAGCCCCCCCGCTGGCTACACCTTC

j_gene: TRBJ2-7
d_gene: .
abundance: .
v_gene: TRBV18
CDR3aa: CASSPTGDGYEQYF
CDR3nt: TGTGCCAGCTCACCTACCGGAGACGGCTACGAGCAGTACTTC

j_gene: TRBJ2-1
d_gene: TRBD2
abundance: .
v_gene: TRBV19
CDR3aa: CASSIPSGTWGNEQFF
CDR3nt: TGTGCCAGTAGTATACCTAGCGGGACCTGGGGCAATGAGCAGTTCTTC

j_gene: TRBJ1-1
d_gene: .
abundance: .
v_gene: TRBV11-2
CDR3aa: CASSAPRGSGNTEAFF
CDR3nt: TGTGCCAGCAGCGCCCCCAGGGGAAGCGGGAACACTGAAGCTTTCTTT

j_gene: TRBJ1-2
d_gene: .
abundance: .
v_gene: TRBV28
CDR3aa: CASSPDSTNYGYTF
CDR3nt: TGTGCCAGCAGCCCGGACAGTACTAACTATGGCTACACCTTC

j_gene: TRBJ1-5
d_gene: .
abundance: .
v_gene: TRBV3-1/TRBV3-2
CDR3aa: CASSHSTGNNQPQHF
CDR3nt: TGTGCCAGCAGCCATTCAACCGGGAACAATCAGCCCCAGCATTTT

j_gene: TRBJ2-3
d_gene: .
abundance: .
v_gene: TRBV27
CDR3aa: CASSPRGAEFTDTQYF
CDR3nt: TGTGCCAGCAGTCCCCGGGGAGCAGAGTTCACAGATACGCAGTATTTT

j_gene: TRBJ1-2
d_gene: TRBD1
abundance: .
v_gene: TRBV10-3
CDR3aa: CAISGRQGPYGYTF
CDR3nt: TGTGCCATCAGTGGCCGACAGGGGCCGTATGGCTACACCTTC

j_gene: TRBJ2-2
d_gene: .
abundance: .
v_gene: TRBV7-9
CDR3aa: CASRDQGGTGELFF
CDR3nt: TGTGCCAGCAGGGACCAGGGGGGCACCGGGGAGCTGTTTTTT

j_gene: TRBJ2-5
d_gene: .
abundance: .
v_gene: TRBV4-1
CDR3aa: CASSQDNAGTQYF
CDR3nt: TGCGCCAGCAGCCAAGATAACGCGGGGACCCAGTACTTC